Shown below are 7 T cell receptor beta chains from a single sample sequenced in a study of shared clonotypes between healthy human individuals. Sequencing was performed with immunoSEQ multiplex PCR; in TCRdb, only in-frame clones are kept and a portion is missing. The sample lists about 480,000 clones, 60% to 85% occurring once. Sequenced material: PBMCs. The receptors shown here come from a woman aged 40-49 years in good health. Some clones in this sample may be carry-over from other donors' samples.

The V and J genes are TRBV18 and TRBJ2-2, with D possibly being TRBD1 (6 bases). The CDR3 spans 16 residues. The V gene lost 6 bases and the J gene lost 6 bases, with 20 bases spanning the gap. Germline loops: CDR1 KGHSH, CDR2 LQKENI. The CDR3 loop is CASSPNRVGTSGELFF. The CDR3 nucleotides read TGTGCCAGCTCGCCCAACAGGGTGGGGACGTCCGGGGAGCTGTTTTTT.

The chain employs TRBV28 and TRBJ1-2; D uncertain. V was pared by 3 bases and J by 3 bases, with 5 bases between. The length of the CDR3 is 12 residues. Germline V gene data show CDR1 as MDHEN and CDR2 as SYDVKM. CDR3 sequence (DNA): TGTGCCAGCAGTTTTAGGGACTATGGCTACACCTTC. Translated, it gives CASSFRDYGYTF.

The gene calls are TRBV28 and TRBJ1-3; D is ambiguous. The CDR3 totals 15 residues. Trimming left V 6 bases short and J 0 bases short, with 12 bases between. Germline CDR1 reads MDHEN; CDR2 reads SYDVKM. This chain's CDR3 is CASSPGHYSGNTIYF. DNA for the CDR3: TGTGCCAGCAGCCCGGGCCACTACTCTGGAAACACCATATATTTT.

The chain recombines TRBV4-1 with TRBJ1-3, with 7 bases lining up with TRBD1. Germline CDR1 is MGHRA and CDR2 is YSYEKL. This CDR3 contains 15 residues. V lost 1 base, J lost 4 bases, and 4 bases stayed unmatched. CDR3 DNA sequence: TGCGCCAGCAGCCAAGGATCAGGGGGAGGAAACACCATATATTTT. Protein: CASSQGSGGGNTIYF.

The chain employs TRBV28 and TRBJ1-1; TRBD1 aligns across 8 bases. CDR1 is MDHEN, CDR2 SYDVKM, per germline. This CDR3 spans 16 amino acids. J lost 4 bases, V lost 5 bases, and 12 bases had no gene match. The CDR3 region has the DNA TGTGCCAGCAGTCCCCGGACAGGGCATTCGGGCACTGAAGCTTTCTTT. Protein sequence: CASSPRTGHSGTEAFF.

The chain joins TRBV30 to TRBJ1-2, with 12 bases aligning to TRBD1. Trimming took 0 bases from V and 4 from J; bases not matched to a gene: 6. Germline V lookup: CDR1 GTSNPN, CDR2 SVGIG (reference sequence). There are 16 residues in the CDR3. The chain's CDR3 is CAWSVLGTGGGYGYTF. The CDR3 coding sequence is TGTGCCTGGAGTGTACTTGGGACAGGGGGCGGCTATGGCTACACCTTC.

There are many counts of this clone. The rearrangement uses TRBV29-1 and TRBJ2-2, with 10 bases fitting TRBD1. The ends lost 7 bases at V and 3 bases at J; junction bases unmatched: 2. Germline CDR1 SQVTM, CDR2 ANQGSEA. The CDR3 is made up of 13 amino acids. This CDR3 reads CSAGTGDTGELFF. The CDR3 nucleotides read TGCAGCGCTGGGACAGGGGACACCGGGGAGCTGTTTTTT.